A single sample gave rise to the 8 T cell receptor beta chains below, sequenced in a study of shared clonotypes between healthy human individuals. TCRdb's copy holds only in-frame clones and misses some; the assay was immunoSEQ multiplex PCR. The profile covers a few million clones, with more than 90% appearing a single time and about 0.13% taken by the ten largest. The source material was naive CD4+ T cells sorted from blood. The subset here: CD45RA+ positively selected. These receptors originate from a man aged 18 to 30 in good health.

The chain joins TRBV27 to TRBJ2-7; 9 nucleotides line up with TRBD2. Germline V gives CDR1 MNHEY, CDR2 SMNVEV (reference sequence). This CDR3 is 14 amino acids long. The V and J ends lost 0 bases and 6 bases, in that order; junction bases with no gene match: 3. CDR3 sequence (DNA): TGTGCCAGCAGTTTATCGGGACTAGCTGTCGAGCAGTACTTC. Its protein is CASSLSGLAVEQYF.

The chain uses TRBV5-1 and TRBJ2-5, with 7 bases lining up with TRBD2. This CDR3 spans 15 amino acids. Germline V gives CDR1 SGHRS, CDR2 YFSETQ. The V segment lost 4 bases and the J segment 4 bases; nucleotides outside the gene matches: 10. The CDR3 is CASSLTGGNAETQYF. The CDR3 nucleotides are TGCGCCAGCAGCCTAACCGGGGGGAACGCAGAGACCCAGTACTTC.

This clone was seen once. The chain links TRBV6-1 to TRBJ2-5; D might be TRBD1 (5 bases). V was trimmed by 8 bases and J by 1 base, leaving 8 bases between them. CDR1 is MNHNS and CDR2 is SASEGT in the germline V gene. There are 12 residues in the CDR3. CDR3 protein: CASRTLQETQYF. CDR3 coding DNA: TGTGCCAGCCGGACACTCCAAGAGACCCAGTACTTC.

The chain joins TRBV7-2 to TRBJ2-5, with 9 bases identical to TRBD1. Trimming cost V 4 bases and J 4 bases; bases outside gene matches: 7. The CDR3 is 15 residues long. The germline CDR1 and CDR2 sequences are SGHTA and FQGNSA. CDR3 DNA: TGTGCCAGCAGCTGGGGGACAGGGTTAGGAGAGACCCAGTACTTC. Its translation: CASSWGTGLGETQYF.

J is TRBJ1-2 and V is TRBV21-1; TRBD1 was called by the table and not checked on the DNA. TRBV21-1 is a recognized pseudogene. The CDR3 runs to 15 residues. The CDR3 DNA is TGTGCCAGCAGCCCGCCCGGGACAGGGGAAGGAGGCTACACCTTC. Its translation is CASSPPGTGEGGYTF.

J is TRBJ1-6 and V is TRBV28; D call uncertain. The germline gives CDR1 MDHEN, CDR2 SYDVKM. CDR3 length equals 16 residues. Deletions cut 6 bases from V and 0 bases from J, with 12 bases between. The CDR3 here is CASSLDWNSYNSPLHF. In DNA form, the CDR3 reads TGTGCCAGCAGCCTTGACTGGAACTCCTATAATTCACCCCTCCACTTT.

The chain combines TRBV6-6 with TRBJ1-3; D gene uncertain. V was shortened by 2 bases and J by 4 bases, with 15 bases between the two germline ends. CDR3 size: 16 residues. Per the germline V gene, CDR1 is MNHNY and CDR2 is SVGAGI (reference sequence). CDR3 loop: CASSYLTSGLGNTIYF. The CDR3 nucleotides read TGTGCCAGCAGTTACCTTACAAGTGGCCTGGGAAACACCATATATTTT.

This clone was recorded once. Within the sample, other DNA sequences also encode this same CDR3. V gene TRBV6-1 combines with J gene TRBJ1-2; 7 bases are shared with TRBD1. Germline V gives CDR1 MNHNS, CDR2 SASEGT. The CDR3 contains 15 residues. J was trimmed by 0 bases and V by 3 bases; bases with no gene match: 4. The CDR3 DNA reads as TGTGCCAGCAGTGACCCAGGGGGTTCTAACTATGGCTACACCTTC. As protein: CASSDPGGSNYGYTF.